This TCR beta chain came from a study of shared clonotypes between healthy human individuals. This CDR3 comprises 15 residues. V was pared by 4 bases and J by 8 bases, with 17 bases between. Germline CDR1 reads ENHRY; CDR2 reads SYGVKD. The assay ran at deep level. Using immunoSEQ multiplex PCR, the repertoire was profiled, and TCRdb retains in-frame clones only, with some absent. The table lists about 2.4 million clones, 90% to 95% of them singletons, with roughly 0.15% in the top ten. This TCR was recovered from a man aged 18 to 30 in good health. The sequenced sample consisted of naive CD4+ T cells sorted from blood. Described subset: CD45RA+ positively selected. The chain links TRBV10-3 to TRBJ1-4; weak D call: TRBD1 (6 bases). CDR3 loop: CAISAGGGRGEKLFF. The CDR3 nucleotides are TGTGCCATCAGTGCAGGAGGGGGTCGAGGCGAAAAACTGTTTTTT.